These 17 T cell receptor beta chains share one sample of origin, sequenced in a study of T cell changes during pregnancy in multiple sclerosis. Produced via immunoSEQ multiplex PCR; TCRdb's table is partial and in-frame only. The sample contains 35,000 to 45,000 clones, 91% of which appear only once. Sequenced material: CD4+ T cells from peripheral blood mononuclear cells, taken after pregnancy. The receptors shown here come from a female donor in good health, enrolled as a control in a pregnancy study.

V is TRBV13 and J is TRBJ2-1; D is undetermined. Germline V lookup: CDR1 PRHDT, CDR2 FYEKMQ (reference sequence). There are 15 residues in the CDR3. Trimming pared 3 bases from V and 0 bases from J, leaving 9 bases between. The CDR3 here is CASSLGRNSYNEQFF. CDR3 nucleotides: TGTGCCAGCAGCTTGGGCAGGAACTCCTACAATGAGCAGTTCTTC.

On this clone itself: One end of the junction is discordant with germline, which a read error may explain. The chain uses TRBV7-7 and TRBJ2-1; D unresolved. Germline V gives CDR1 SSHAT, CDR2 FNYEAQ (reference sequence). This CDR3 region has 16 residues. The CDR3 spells CASSSYVLSSYNEQFF. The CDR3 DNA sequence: TGTGCTAGCAGCTCGTACGTTCTTAGCTCCTACAATGAGCAGTTCTTC.

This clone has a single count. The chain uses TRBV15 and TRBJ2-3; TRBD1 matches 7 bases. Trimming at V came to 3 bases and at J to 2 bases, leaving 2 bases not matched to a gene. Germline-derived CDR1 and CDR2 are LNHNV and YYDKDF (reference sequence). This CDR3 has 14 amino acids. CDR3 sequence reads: CATSRGQSTDTQYF. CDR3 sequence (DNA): TGTGCCACCAGCAGGGGACAGTCCACAGATACGCAGTATTTT.

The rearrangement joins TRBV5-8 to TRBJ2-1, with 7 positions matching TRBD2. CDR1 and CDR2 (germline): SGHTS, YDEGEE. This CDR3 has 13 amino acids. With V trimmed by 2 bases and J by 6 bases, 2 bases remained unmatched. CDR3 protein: CASSLAGRNEQFF. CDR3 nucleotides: TGTGCCAGCAGCTTAGCGGGACGCAATGAGCAGTTCTTC.

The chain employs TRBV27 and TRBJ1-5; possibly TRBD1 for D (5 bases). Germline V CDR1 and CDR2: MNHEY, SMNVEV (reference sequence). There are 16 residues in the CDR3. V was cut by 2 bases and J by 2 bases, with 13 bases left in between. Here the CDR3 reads CASSLIRVDGNQPQHF. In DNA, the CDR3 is TGTGCCAGCAGTTTAATCAGGGTGGATGGCAATCAGCCCCAGCATTTT.

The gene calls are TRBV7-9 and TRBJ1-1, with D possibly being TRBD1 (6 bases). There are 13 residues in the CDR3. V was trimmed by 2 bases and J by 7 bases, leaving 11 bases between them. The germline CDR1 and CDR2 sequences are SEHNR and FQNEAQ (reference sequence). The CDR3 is CASSLTGKGEAFF. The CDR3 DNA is TGTGCCAGCAGCTTAACAGGGAAGGGTGAAGCTTTCTTT.

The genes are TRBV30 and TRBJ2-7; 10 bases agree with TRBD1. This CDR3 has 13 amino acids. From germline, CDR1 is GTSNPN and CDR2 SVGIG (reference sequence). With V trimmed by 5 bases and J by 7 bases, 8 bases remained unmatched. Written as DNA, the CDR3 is TGTGCCTGGTGGACAGGGGGGAAGGGGGAGCAGTACTTC. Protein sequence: CAWWTGGKGEQYF.

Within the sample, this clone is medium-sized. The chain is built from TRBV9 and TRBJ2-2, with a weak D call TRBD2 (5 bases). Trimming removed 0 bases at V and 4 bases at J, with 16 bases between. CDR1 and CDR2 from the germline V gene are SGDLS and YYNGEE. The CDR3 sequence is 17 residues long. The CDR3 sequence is CASSVAVSTRGTGELFF. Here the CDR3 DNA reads TGTGCCAGCAGCGTAGCGGTGTCGACCCGGGGCACCGGGGAGCTGTTTTTT.

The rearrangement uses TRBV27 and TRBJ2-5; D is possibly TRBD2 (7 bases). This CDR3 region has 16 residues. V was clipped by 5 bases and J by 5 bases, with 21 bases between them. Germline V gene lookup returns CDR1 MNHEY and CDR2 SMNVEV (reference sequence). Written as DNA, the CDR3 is TGTGCCAGCAGTCCCGGCGGTGGGGGGGCCCGGGAGACCCAGTACTTC. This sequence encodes CASSPGGGGARETQYF.

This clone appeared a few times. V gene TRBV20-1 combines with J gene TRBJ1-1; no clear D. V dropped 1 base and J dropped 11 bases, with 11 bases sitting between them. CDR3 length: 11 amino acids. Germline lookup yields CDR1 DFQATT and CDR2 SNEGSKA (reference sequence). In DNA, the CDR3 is TGCAGTGCTAGAGCCACAGCCAGGGCTTTCTTT. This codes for CSARATARAFF.

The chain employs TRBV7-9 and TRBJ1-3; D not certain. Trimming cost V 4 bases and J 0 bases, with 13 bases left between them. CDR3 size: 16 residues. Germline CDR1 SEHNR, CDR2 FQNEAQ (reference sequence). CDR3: CASSWLEPPSGNTIYF. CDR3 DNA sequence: TGTGCCAGCAGCTGGTTAGAGCCTCCCTCTGGAAACACCATATATTTT.

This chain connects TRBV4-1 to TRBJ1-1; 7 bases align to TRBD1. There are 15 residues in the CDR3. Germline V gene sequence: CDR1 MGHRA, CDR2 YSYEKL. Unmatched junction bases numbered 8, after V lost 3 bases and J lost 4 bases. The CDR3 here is CASSQIQGSGTEAFF. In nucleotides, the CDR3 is TGCGCCAGCAGCCAGATACAGGGGTCGGGCACTGAAGCTTTCTTT.

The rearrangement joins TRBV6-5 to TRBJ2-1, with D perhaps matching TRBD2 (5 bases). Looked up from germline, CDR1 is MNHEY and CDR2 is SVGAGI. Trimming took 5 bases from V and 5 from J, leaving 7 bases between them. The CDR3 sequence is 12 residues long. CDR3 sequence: CASSEEDNEQFF. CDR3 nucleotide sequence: TGTGCCAGCAGTGAGGAGGACAATGAGCAGTTCTTC.

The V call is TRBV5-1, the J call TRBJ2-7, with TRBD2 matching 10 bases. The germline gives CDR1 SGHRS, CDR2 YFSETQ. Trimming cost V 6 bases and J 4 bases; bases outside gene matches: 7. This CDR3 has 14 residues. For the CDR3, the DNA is TGCGCCAGCACTAAGCGGGGGGGGGAATACGAGCAGTACTTC. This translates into CASTKRGGEYEQYF.

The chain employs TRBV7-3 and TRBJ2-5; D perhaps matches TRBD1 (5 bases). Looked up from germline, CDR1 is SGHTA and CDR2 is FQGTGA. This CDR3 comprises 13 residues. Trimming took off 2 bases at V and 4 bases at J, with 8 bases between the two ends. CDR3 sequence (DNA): TGTGCCAGCAGCTTAGGGGCTTCAGAGACCCAGTACTTC. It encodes CASSLGASETQYF.

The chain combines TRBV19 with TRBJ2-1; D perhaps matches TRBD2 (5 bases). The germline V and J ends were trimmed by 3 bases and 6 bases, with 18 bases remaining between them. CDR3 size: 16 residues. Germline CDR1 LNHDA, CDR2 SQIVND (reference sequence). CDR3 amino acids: CASSIRGGVSSNEQFF. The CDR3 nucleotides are TGTGCCAGTAGTATTCGGGGTGGGGTATCGAGCAATGAGCAGTTCTTC. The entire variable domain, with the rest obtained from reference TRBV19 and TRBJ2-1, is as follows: DGGITQSPKYLFRKEGQNVTLSCEQNLNHDAMYWYRQDPGQGLRLIYYSQIVNDFQKGDIAEGYSVSREKKESFPLTVTSAQKNPTAFYLCASSIRGGVSSNEQFFGPGTRLTVL.

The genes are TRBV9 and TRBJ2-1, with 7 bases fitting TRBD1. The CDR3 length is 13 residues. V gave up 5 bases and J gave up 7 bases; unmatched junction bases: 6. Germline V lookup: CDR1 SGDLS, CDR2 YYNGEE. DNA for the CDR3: TGTGCCAGCAGGGAGACAGGGTCGAATGAGCAGTTCTTC. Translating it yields CASRETGSNEQFF.